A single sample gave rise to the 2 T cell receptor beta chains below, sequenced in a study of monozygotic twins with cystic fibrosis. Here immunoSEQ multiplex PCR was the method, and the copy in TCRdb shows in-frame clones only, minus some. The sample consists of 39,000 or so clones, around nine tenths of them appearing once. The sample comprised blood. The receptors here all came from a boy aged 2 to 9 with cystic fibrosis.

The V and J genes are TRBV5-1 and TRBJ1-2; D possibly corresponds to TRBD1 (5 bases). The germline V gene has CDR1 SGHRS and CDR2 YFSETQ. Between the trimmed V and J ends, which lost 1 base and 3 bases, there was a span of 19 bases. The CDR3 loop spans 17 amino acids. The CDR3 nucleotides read TGCGCCAGCAGCTTGCTCCCCGGGACGGAACTTCACTATGGCTACACCTTC. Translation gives CASSLLPGTELHYGYTF. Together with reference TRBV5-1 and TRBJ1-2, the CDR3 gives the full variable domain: KAGVTQTPRYLIKTRGQQVTLSCSPISGHRSVSWYQQTPGQGLQFLFEYFSETQRNKGNFPGRFSGRQFSNSRSEMNVSTLELGDSALYLCASSLLPGTELHYGYTFGSGTRLTVV.

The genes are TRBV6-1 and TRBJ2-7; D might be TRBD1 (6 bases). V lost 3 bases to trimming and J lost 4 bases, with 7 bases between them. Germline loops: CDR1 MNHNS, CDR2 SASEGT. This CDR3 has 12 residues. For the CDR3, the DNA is TGTGCCAGCAGTGACAGGGGTTACGAGCAGTACTTC. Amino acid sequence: CASSDRGYEQYF.